One sample yielded the 20 T cell receptor beta chains listed below, sequenced in a study of shared clonotypes between healthy human individuals. Sequencing used immunoSEQ multiplex PCR; TCRdb keeps in-frame clones, though not all of them. The sample consists of around 2,000,000 clones, 85% to 95% of them appearing once. The sequenced sample consisted of naive CD4+ T cells sorted from blood. Noted subset: CD45RA+ positively selected. The receptors derive from a young man in good health.

Written as DNA, the CDR3 is TGCGCCAGCAGCTTGGGACAGGCTTCGGGGGAGCTGTTTTTT. Translated, it gives CASSLGQASGELFF. V gene TRBV5-1 combines with J gene TRBJ2-2; D might be TRBD1 (6 bases). The V gene lost 0 bases and the J gene lost 8 bases, with 11 bases spanning the gap. Germline CDR1 and CDR2: SGHRS and YFSETQ. The CDR3 length is 14 residues.

The V gene is TRBV11-3, the J gene TRBJ2-6; D is unresolved. Looked up from germline, CDR1 is SGHNT and CDR2 is YENEEA. The CDR3 loop spans 15 amino acids. Trimming removed 5 bases at V and 0 bases at J, with 8 bases between. The CDR3 reads CASSPPGSGANVLTF. DNA of the CDR3: TGTGCCAGCAGCCCTCCAGGCTCTGGGGCCAACGTCCTGACTTTC.

V and J are TRBV10-3 and TRBJ1-5; 7 bases line up with TRBD1. The CDR3 covers 16 residues. Germline V lookup: CDR1 ENHRY, CDR2 SYGVKD. V trimming: 5 bases; J trimming: 2 bases; junction bases outside the gene matches: 9. The chain's CDR3 is CAISKGTDGRNQPQHF. The DNA for the CDR3 is TGTGCCATCAGTAAAGGGACAGATGGTCGCAATCAGCCCCAGCATTTT.

The chain links TRBV5-1 to TRBJ2-3; either TRBD1 or TRBD2 may supply D (6 bases each). V was shortened by 1 base and J by 5 bases, with 17 bases between the two germline ends. CDR1 SGHRS and CDR2 YFSETQ come from the germline V gene. This CDR3 has 16 amino acids. CDR3 sequence (DNA): TGCGCCAGCAGCTTGCCGGTAGGTGGAGGGGGAGATACGCAGTATTTT. Translation gives CASSLPVGGGGDTQYF.

This clone has a single count. CDR3 in DNA: TGTGCCAGTAGTAGATTACCGGGACAGGGTGGGTCTAACTATGGCTACACCTTC. This translates into CASSRLPGQGGSNYGYTF. The V call is TRBV19, the J call TRBJ1-2, with 9 nucleotides matching TRBD1. Per the germline V gene, CDR1 is LNHDA and CDR2 is SQIVND (reference sequence). Trimming cost V 4 bases and J 0 bases; bases outside gene matches: 12. There are 18 residues in the CDR3.

The rearrangement links TRBV10-1 to TRBJ2-7; D remains ambiguous. Per germline, CDR1 WNHNN and CDR2 SYGVQD (reference sequence). V was cut by 3 bases and J by 6 bases, with 15 bases left in between. The CDR3 is 14 residues long. For the CDR3, the DNA is TGCGCCAGCAGTGAAGGGTCGGCTCTAGGCGAGCAGTACTTC. As protein: CASSEGSALGEQYF.

This chain joins TRBV7-2 and TRBJ2-2; D gene unclear. Germline CDR1 and CDR2: SGHTA and FQGNSA. V lost 2 bases to trimming and J lost 6 bases, with 10 bases between them. The CDR3 loop spans 14 amino acids. CDR3 protein: CASSLSTAAGELFF. The CDR3 DNA reads TGTGCCAGCAGCTTATCCACGGCGGCCGGGGAGCTGTTTTTT.

This chain joins TRBV18 and TRBJ1-3; D remains unclear. Germline assignment: CDR1 KGHSH and CDR2 LQKENI. The CDR3 runs to 15 residues. Between the trimmed V and J ends, which lost 2 bases and 0 bases, there was a span of 8 bases. The CDR3 loop reads CASSPNSLSGNTIYF. The CDR3 DNA is TGTGCCAGCTCACCAAATTCGCTCTCTGGAAACACCATATATTTT.

The chain links TRBV10-3 to TRBJ1-1; D is undetermined. Germline V CDR1 and CDR2: ENHRY, SYGVKD. This CDR3 is built from 13 residues. The CDR3: CAGNSGLNTEAFF. The CDR3 DNA reads TGTGCGGGTAATTCGGGGTTGAACACTGAAGCTTTCTTT.

The chain carries TRBV19 and TRBJ2-5; possibly TRBD2 for D (5 bases). Germline CDR1 reads LNHDA; CDR2 reads SQIVND (reference sequence). The V end lost 3 bases, the J end lost 5 bases, and 16 bases lay between the germline ends. This CDR3 region has 15 residues. DNA of the CDR3: TGTGCCAGTAGTATGGCGGGTAGAGCCGAGGAGACCCAGTACTTC. Translated, it gives CASSMAGRAEETQYF.

The chain recombines TRBV30 with TRBJ2-5; TRBD2 is a possible D gene (5 bases). Trimming removed 2 bases from V and 3 bases from J, with 10 bases in between. The CDR3 is 13 residues long. CDR1 GTSNPN and CDR2 SVGIG come from the germline V gene (reference sequence). The CDR3 loop is CAWSPGSKETQYF. The DNA for the CDR3 is TGTGCCTGGAGTCCGGGATCCAAAGAGACCCAGTACTTC.

V gene TRBV6-1 combines with J gene TRBJ2-7; D unresolved. The CDR3 is 14 amino acids. The germline V gene has CDR1 MNHNS and CDR2 SASEGT. The V gene lost 0 bases and the J gene lost 2 bases, with 8 bases spanning the gap. In nucleotides, the CDR3 is TGTGCCAGCAGTGAAGCGGCGGCACCCTACGAGCAGTACTTC. This codes for CASSEAAAPYEQYF.

The chain combines TRBV15 with TRBJ1-5; a weak D match, TRBD1 (5 bases). CDR1 and CDR2 from the germline V gene are LNHNV and YYDKDF (reference sequence). This CDR3 has 16 residues. Trimming took 3 bases from V and 4 from J, leaving 16 bases between them. In DNA, the CDR3 is TGTGCCACCAGCAGGCTTGGGACGGTTGATAATCAGCCCCAGCATTTT. The encoded protein is CATSRLGTVDNQPQHF. The whole variable domain, remainder taken from reference TRBV15 and TRBJ1-5, is DAMVIQNPRYQVTQFGKPVTLSCSQTLNHNVMYWYQQKSSQAPKLLFHYYDKDFNNEADTPDNFQSRRPNTSFCFLDIRSPGLGDTAMYLCATSRLGTVDNQPQHFGDGTRLSIL.

This chain joins TRBV18 and TRBJ2-2; D is unresolved. Per germline, CDR1 KGHSH and CDR2 LQKENI. Trimming left V 6 bases short and J 6 bases short, with 11 bases between. The CDR3 is 13 amino acids. CDR3 in DNA: TGTGCCAGCTCGCGGAACAAGGCCGGGGAGCTGTTTTTT. Translation gives CASSRNKAGELFF.

Written as DNA, the CDR3 is TGTGCCAGTAGTATACTCGGGACAGGGGGTTCGAACATTCAGTACTTC. Its protein product is CASSILGTGGSNIQYF. This chain joins TRBV19 and TRBJ2-4; TRBD1 aligns across 11 bases. Trimming took 2 bases from V and 7 from J; bases not matched to a gene: 7. Looked up from germline, CDR1 is LNHDA and CDR2 is SQIVND (reference sequence). The CDR3 runs to 16 residues.

This chain uses TRBV2 with TRBJ2-6; weak D call: TRBD2 (6 bases). V lost 5 bases to trimming and J lost 7 bases, with 15 bases between them. CDR3 length: 15 residues. CDR1 and CDR2 from the germline V gene are SNHLY and FYNNEI. DNA for the CDR3: TGTGCCAGCAGTAGCGGTGGAGGGTCCGCCAACGTCCTGACTTTC. This encodes CASSSGGGSANVLTF.

The CDR3 protein is CASSLGVPETQYF. Here the CDR3 DNA reads TGTGCCAGCAGCTTGGGGGTGCCGGAGACCCAGTACTTC. V gene TRBV28 combines with J gene TRBJ2-5, with D possibly called TRBD1 or TRBD2 (5 bases each). Trimming cost V 6 bases and J 5 bases, with 13 bases left between them. Germline V gene sequence: CDR1 MDHEN, CDR2 SYDVKM. This CDR3 spans 13 amino acids.

The J gene is TRBJ2-1, the V gene TRBV11-2; 10 bases line up with TRBD2. Germline CDR1 SGHAT, CDR2 FQNNGV. With 6 bases clipped from V and 2 bases from J, the junction kept 16 bases outside the gene matches. This CDR3 is 19 amino acids long. CDR3 sequence reads: CASRRPLTLAGEAYNEQFF. CDR3 DNA: TGTGCCAGCAGACGACCACTTACCCTAGCGGGAGAGGCCTACAATGAGCAGTTCTTC.

For this clone: At one boundary the junction diverges from the germline segment, which might be a read error. The V call is TRBV7-7, the J call TRBJ2-7; 7 bases are shared with TRBD1. CDR3 length: 13 residues. Germline V CDR1 and CDR2: SSHAT, FNYEAQ (reference sequence). CDR3: CASSLDRTGEQYF. The CDR3 DNA reads TGTGCTAGCAGCTTGGACAGGACGGGGGAGCAGTACTTC.

V is TRBV6-6 and J is TRBJ2-2, with D perhaps given as TRBD1 or TRBD2 (6 bases each). This CDR3 has 15 residues. The germline gives CDR1 MNHNY, CDR2 SVGAGI (reference sequence). V was clipped by 2 bases and J by 4 bases, with 11 bases between them. The CDR3 here is CASSYGGGPTGELFF. The CDR3 DNA reads as TGTGCCAGCAGTTACGGTGGGGGGCCCACCGGGGAGCTGTTTTTT.